Included here is one T cell receptor beta chain sequence, with context. Its antigen is as yet unknown. TCR cDNA was made by 5'RACE template switching, adding a universal primer site and UMIs. TCRdb used MiXCR to reprocess the 5' RACE reads, holding one entry per CDR3 protein. The data contain some 350,000 distinct CDR3 sequences, under 5% of them singletons. This sample is part of a study of T cells after yellow fever vaccination. Across the study: Where fractions had low cell numbers, libraries were prepared from them with the SMART-Seq v4 Ultra Low Input RNA kit. Overall study findings and caveats: Abundant clonotypes from the bulk population could contaminate FACS-sorted repertoires. On re-exposure, the response was weaker but peaked faster, at day 5 versus 15.

V was pared by 3 bases and J by 2 bases, with 7 bases between. This CDR3 has 13 residues. The germline gives CDR1 SQVTM, CDR2 ANQGSEA. The sequence came from a man aged 18 to 30 who received the YFV17D yellow fever vaccine. The J gene is TRBJ2-2, the V gene TRBV29-1; D ambiguous. The specimen comprised PBMCs, sampled 5 days after the yellow fever booster vaccination. The CDR3 DNA reads as TGCAGCGTTGATTCTGAAAACACCGGGGAGCTGTTTTTT. Translated, it gives CSVDSENTGELFF.